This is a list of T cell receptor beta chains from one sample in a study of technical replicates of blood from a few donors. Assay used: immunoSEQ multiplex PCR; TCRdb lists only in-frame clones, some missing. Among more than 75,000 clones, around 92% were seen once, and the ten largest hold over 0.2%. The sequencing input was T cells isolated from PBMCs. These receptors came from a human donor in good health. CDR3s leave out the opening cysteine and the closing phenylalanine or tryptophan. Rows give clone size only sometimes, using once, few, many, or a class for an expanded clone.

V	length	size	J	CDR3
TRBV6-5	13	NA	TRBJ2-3	ASSYQGAPPDTQY
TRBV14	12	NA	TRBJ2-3	ASSQASGPDTQY
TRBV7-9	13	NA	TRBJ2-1	ASSLAQGRVNEQF
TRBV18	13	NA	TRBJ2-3	ASSPLAGNADTQY
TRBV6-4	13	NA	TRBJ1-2	ASSDSFGGHYGYT
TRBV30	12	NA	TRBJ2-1	AWNRLAGGDEQF
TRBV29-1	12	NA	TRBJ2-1	SVGIAGVYNEQF
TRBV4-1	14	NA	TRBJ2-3	ASSQASQGYADTQY
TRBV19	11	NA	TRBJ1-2	ASSMGGNYGYT
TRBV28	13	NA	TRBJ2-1	ASSGSPGTGLWQF
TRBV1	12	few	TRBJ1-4	TSSPWTGGEKLF
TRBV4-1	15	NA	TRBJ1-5	ASSQERGQLSNQPQH
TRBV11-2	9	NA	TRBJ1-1	ASSLNTEAF
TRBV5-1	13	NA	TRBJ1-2	ASSLKTGGDYGYT
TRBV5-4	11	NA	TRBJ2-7	ASSSVGLAGQY
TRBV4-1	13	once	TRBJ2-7	ASSQVPGPDYEQY
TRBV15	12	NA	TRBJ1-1	ATSRLPDSGEGG
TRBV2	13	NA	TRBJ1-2	ASTPGQGRGYGYT
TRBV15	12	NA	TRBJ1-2	ATSMGGGGSGYT
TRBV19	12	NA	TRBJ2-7	ASSPGLAGYEQY
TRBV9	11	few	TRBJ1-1	ASSVSRAAEAF
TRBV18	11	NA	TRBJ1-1	ASSLMDSTEAF
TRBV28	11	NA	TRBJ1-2	ATYSTPNYGYT
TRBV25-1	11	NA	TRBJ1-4	ASSGQVGEKLF
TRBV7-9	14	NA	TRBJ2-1	ASSRIWDSSYNEQF
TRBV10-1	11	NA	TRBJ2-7	ASSEGGSYEQY
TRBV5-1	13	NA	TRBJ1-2	ASQPGQGADSGYT
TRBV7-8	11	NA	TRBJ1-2	ASSLVQNYGYT
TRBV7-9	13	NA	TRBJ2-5	ASSLGTGRGETQY
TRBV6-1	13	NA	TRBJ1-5	ASSEARGQNQPQH
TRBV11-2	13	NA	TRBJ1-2	ASSESGGSAYGYT
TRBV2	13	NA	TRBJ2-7	ASSPTSGSTYEQY
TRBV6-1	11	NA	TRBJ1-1	ASSADRDTEAF
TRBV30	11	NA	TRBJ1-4	AWHSATNEKLF
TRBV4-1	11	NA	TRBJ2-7	ASRLGLNYEQY
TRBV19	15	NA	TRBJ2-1	ASSIRAGGWTYNEQF
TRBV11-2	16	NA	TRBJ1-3	ASWDRETLMFSGNTIY
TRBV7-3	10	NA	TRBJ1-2	ASSFNRGGYT
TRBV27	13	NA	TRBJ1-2	ASSPEGTGGSGYT